This T cell receptor beta chain was recovered during a study of cytomegalovirus exposure and HLA in healthy donors. Study-wide background: Genetic ancestry analysis placed approximately 79% of the 400 or so donors that were genotyped in the Caucasian-associated cluster. General observations from the study: Several of the most significant clusters appeared, in a later analysis, to be linked to common viral pathogens.

The PCR ran on 60 Vbeta and 13 Jbeta primers. Only in-frame clones appear in the TCRdb table, and some are missing; sequencing was by immunoSEQ multiplex PCR. The sample holds 100,000 to 150,000 clones, approximately 82% seen once. Notes on this clone: What it binds is not known.

The CDR3 sequence is 11 residues long. The rearrangement joins TRBV21-1 to TRBJ1-2; TRBD1, the table's D call, lacks a check against the DNA. TRBV21-1 counts as a pseudogene. This TCR was recovered from a boy aged 2 to 9 in good health and CMV-seronegative. The specimen was PBMCs. In DNA form, the CDR3 reads TGTGCCAGCAGCGGACAGGGTGTCTACACCTTC. This gives the protein CASSGQGVYTF.